A single sample is the source of the 3 T cell receptor beta chains below, sequenced in a study of neoadjuvant anti-PD-1 for oral cavity cancer. Time point reported: after neoadjuvant nivolumab, at surgical resection. Here immunoSEQ multiplex PCR was the method, and the copy in TCRdb shows in-frame clones only, minus some. The sample shows over 25,000 clones, roughly 80% of them seen only once. The sequenced sample was PBMCs, obtained after nivolumab (anti-PD-1) treatment. The receptor set was obtained from a person aged 35 to 85 with oral cavity squamous cell carcinoma.

V usage is TRBV5-5 and J usage is TRBJ2-5; tentatively, D is TRBD2 (5 bases). The germline CDR1 and CDR2 sequences are SGHKS and YYEKEE (reference sequence). V lost 1 base and J lost 0, with 13 bases in between. This CDR3 is 16 amino acids long. CDR3 in DNA: TGTGCCAGCAGCTTGAGGTCTAGCAGGCACCAAGAGACCCAGTACTTC. This sequence encodes CASSLRSSRHQETQYF.

J is TRBJ2-5 and V is TRBV11-2; D perhaps matches TRBD1 (5 bases). Germline CDR1 SGHAT, CDR2 FQNNGV. The germline V and J ends were trimmed by 0 bases and 9 bases, with 17 bases remaining between them. The CDR3 runs 15 residues. CDR3 coding DNA: TGTGCCAGCAGCTTAGAAGGAGCCAGGGATACGGCCCAGTACTTC. Its translation is CASSLEGARDTAQYF.

This sequence joins TRBV6-6 and TRBJ1-3; D ambiguous. The germline V gene encodes CDR1 MNHNY and CDR2 SVGAGI (reference sequence). V dropped 6 bases and J dropped 3 bases, with 9 bases sitting between them. This CDR3 is 13 amino acids long. In DNA form, the CDR3 reads TGTGCCAGCAGCCGCGGAGATGGAAACACCATATATTTT. Its protein is CASSRGDGNTIYF.